This T cell receptor beta chain comes out of a study of shared clonotypes between healthy human individuals. On this clone: Other DNA sequences within the sample encode an identical CDR3.

CDR1 SGHRS and CDR2 YFSETQ come from the germline V gene. The CDR3 sequence is 15 residues long. Trimming cost V 4 bases and J 0 bases, with 12 bases left between them. The assay ran at deep level. Method: immunoSEQ multiplex PCR; TCRdb's copy keeps in-frame clones and lacks some. This sample has 2 million to 2.5 million clones; nearly 97% occur once, and the top ten carry roughly 0.13%. The chain carries TRBV5-1 and TRBJ2-3; no firm D call. The sample comprised naive CD4+ T cells sorted from blood. Subset noted: CD45RA+ positively selected. The receptor was isolated from a man in his late teens or twenties in good health. CDR3 bases: TGCGCCAGCAGCCCCCTGGGTGGGAGCACAGATACGCAGTATTTT. This encodes CASSPLGGSTDTQYF.